The 24 T cell receptor beta chains below come from one sample, sequenced in a study of CD8 T cells in ankylosing spondylitis. TCRdb reanalysed the 5' RACE reads using MiXCR and keeps one entry per CDR3 protein. The sample has approximately 42,000 distinct CDR3 sequences; about 4% are singletons. Sequenced sample: blood, either unsorted or a sorted T cell fraction (not recorded which). These receptors were obtained from a female donor with ankylosing spondylitis or in good health (not recorded which).

About this clonotype itself: The junction departs from germline at one end; a sequencing error may be responsible. The rearrangement joins TRBV9 to TRBJ2-7; D might be TRBD2 (5 bases). The CDR3 spans 14 residues. Germline V gene lookup returns CDR1 SGDLS and CDR2 YYNGEE. This CDR3 is CASSRGLSSYEQYF. DNA for the CDR3: TGTGCCAGCAGTCGCGGACTCAGCTCCTATGAGCAGTACTTC.

In its sample, this clonotype was seen many times. This chain connects TRBV9 to TRBJ2-3; 14 bases are shared with TRBD2. CDR1 is SGDLS and CDR2 is YYNGEE in the germline V gene. The CDR3 sequence is 16 residues long. V lost 0 bases and J lost 5; bases outside the gene matches: 2. The CDR3: CASSVATSGGGDTQYF. CDR3 nucleotides: TGTGCCAGCAGCGTAGCGACTAGCGGGGGGGGAGATACGCAGTATTTT.

This clonotype was recorded many times. The V gene is TRBV9, the J gene TRBJ2-7; D may be TRBD1 (6 bases). V lost 0 bases to trimming and J lost 4 bases, with 11 bases between them. CDR3 length: 14 amino acids. CDR1 and CDR2 from the germline V gene are SGDLS and YYNGEE. The CDR3 coding sequence is TGTGCCAGCAGCGTAGTAGCAGGGGCGTACGAGCAGTACTTC. It yields the protein CASSVVAGAYEQYF.

This clonotype has a count of ten or more. The J gene is TRBJ2-7, the V gene TRBV9; TRBD2 might be the D (6 bases). V dropped 0 bases and J dropped 5 bases, with 15 bases sitting between them. The germline gives CDR1 SGDLS, CDR2 YYNGEE. This CDR3 is 15 amino acids long. The CDR3 nucleotides read TGTGCCAGCAGCGTAGTAGGGAGCGGGTTCAACGAGCAGTACTTC. This encodes CASSVVGSGFNEQYF.

V gene TRBV9 combines with J gene TRBJ2-5; perhaps D is TRBD1 or TRBD2 (5 bases each). Looked up from germline, CDR1 is SGDLS and CDR2 is YYNGEE. The CDR3 extends over 15 amino acids. The V end lost 0 bases, the J end lost 5 bases, and 14 bases lay between the germline ends. In nucleotides, the CDR3 is TGTGCCAGCAGCGTAGATTTGGGACGGCTGGAGACCCAGTACTTC. Its protein is CASSVDLGRLETQYF. Full variable domain (missing parts from reference TRBV9 and TRBJ2-5): DSGVTQTPKHLITATGQRVTLRCSPRSGDLSVYWYQQSLDQGLQFLIQYYNGEERAKGNILERFSAQQFPDLHSELNLSSLELGDSALYFCASSVDLGRLETQYFGPGTRLLVL.

This clonotype was seen many times. The V and J genes are TRBV9 and TRBJ2-5, with unresolved D. Germline CDR1 SGDLS, CDR2 YYNGEE. V was pared by 1 base and J by 2 bases, with 9 bases between. The CDR3 covers 14 residues. This chain's CDR3 is CASSVTPEQETQYF. The DNA of the CDR3 is TGTGCCAGCAGCGTAACCCCCGAACAAGAGACCCAGTACTTC.

This clonotype occurred many times. The V call is TRBV9, the J call TRBJ1-1; D gene ambiguous. Trimming removed 2 bases from V and 0 bases from J, with 11 bases in between. Germline V lookup: CDR1 SGDLS, CDR2 YYNGEE. The CDR3 consists of 15 residues. The CDR3 loop reads CASSVDVKMNTEAFF. Written as DNA, the CDR3 is TGTGCCAGCAGCGTCGACGTCAAGATGAACACTGAAGCTTTCTTT.

In its sample, this clonotype was seen many times. The rearrangement uses TRBV9 and TRBJ2-2; TRBD2 matches 13 bases. Germline values: CDR1 SGDLS, CDR2 YYNGEE. The CDR3 sequence is 18 residues long. The ends lost 3 bases at V and 0 bases at J; junction bases unmatched: 5. The CDR3: CASSALGLAGTNTGELFF. CDR3 coding DNA: TGTGCCAGCAGCGCGCTGGGACTAGCGGGGACGAACACCGGGGAGCTGTTTTTT.

The J gene is TRBJ1-5, the V gene TRBV9, with D hard to call. V lost 0 bases to trimming and J lost 6 bases, with 7 bases between them. The CDR3 length is 13 residues. The germline V gene encodes CDR1 SGDLS and CDR2 YYNGEE. CDR3 sequence (DNA): TGTGCCAGCAGCGTAGGATTTACTCAGCCCCAGCATTTT. Translating it yields CASSVGFTQPQHF. The full variable domain, completed using reference TRBV9 and TRBJ1-5, is DSGVTQTPKHLITATGQRVTLRCSPRSGDLSVYWYQQSLDQGLQFLIQYYNGEERAKGNILERFSAQQFPDLHSELNLSSLELGDSALYFCASSVGFTQPQHFGDGTRLSIL.

This clonotype was counted many times. This chain joins TRBV9 and TRBJ2-1; D might be TRBD1 (6 bases). The CDR3 covers 15 residues. V lost 0 bases and J 6 bases, leaving 13 bases between the germline ends. Germline V CDR1 and CDR2: SGDLS, YYNGEE. CDR3 sequence (DNA): TGTGCCAGCAGCGTAGCTACAATAGGGGGCAATGAGCAGTTCTTC. Its translation: CASSVATIGGNEQFF.

This clonotype was picked up many times. The chain uses TRBV9 and TRBJ2-3; no clear D. CDR1 and CDR2 from the germline V gene are SGDLS and YYNGEE. The V and J ends lost 6 bases and 6 bases respectively, with 14 bases between them. The CDR3 runs to 13 residues. The CDR3 reads CASTMGLTDTQYF. In nucleotides, the CDR3 is TGTGCCAGCACCATGGGTCTGACTGATACGCAGTATTTT. The variable domain in full, with the rest retrieved from reference TRBV9 and TRBJ2-3, is DSGVTQTPKHLITATGQRVTLRCSPRSGDLSVYWYQQSLDQGLQFLIQYYNGEERAKGNILERFSAQQFPDLHSELNLSSLELGDSALYFCASTMGLTDTQYFGPGTRLTVL.

The chain carries TRBV9 and TRBJ1-1; D is undetermined. Germline-derived CDR1 and CDR2 are SGDLS and YYNGEE. Trimming removed 4 bases from V and 8 bases from J, with 15 bases in between. The CDR3 has 13 residues. The CDR3: CASSYDLGSEAFF. In DNA, the CDR3 is TGTGCCAGCAGCTACGACCTGGGTTCCGAAGCTTTCTTT.

The chain is built from TRBV9 and TRBJ2-7, with 8 positions matching TRBD1. The CDR3 is 16 amino acids. Germline CDR1 is SGDLS and CDR2 is YYNGEE. Trimming removed 2 bases from V and 7 bases from J; junction bases left unmatched: 14. CDR3 sequence reads: CASSVDGQGGNGEQYF. In DNA form, the CDR3 reads TGTGCCAGCAGCGTCGATGGACAGGGTGGAAATGGGGAGCAGTACTTC.

This clonotype was counted many times. This chain uses TRBV9 with TRBJ2-3, with TRBD1 identical over 9 bases. V was clipped by 3 bases and J by 3 bases; unmatched bases: 8. CDR3 size: 16 residues. The germline V gene encodes CDR1 SGDLS and CDR2 YYNGEE. Here the CDR3 DNA reads TGTGCCAGCAGCGGGGACAGGGAAGGGACGACAGATACGCAGTATTTT. Amino acid sequence: CASSGDREGTTDTQYF.

The chain is built from TRBV9 and TRBJ2-3; no definite D call. The V and J ends lost 0 bases and 10 bases respectively, with 9 bases between them. Germline V lookup: CDR1 SGDLS, CDR2 YYNGEE. There are 12 residues in the CDR3. The chain's CDR3 is CASSVAGQAQYF. The DNA for the CDR3 is TGTGCCAGCAGCGTAGCCGGCCAGGCGCAGTATTTT.

This clonotype occurred many times. This rearrangement joins TRBV9 to TRBJ1-2, with 7 bases that match TRBD1. CDR1 and CDR2 (germline): SGDLS, YYNGEE. Trimming took 3 bases from V and 2 from J; bases not matched to a gene: 4. The CDR3 has 14 amino acids. In nucleotides, the CDR3 is TGTGCCAGCAGCGAAGGACAGGCAAACTATGGCTACACCTTC. Translating it yields CASSEGQANYGYTF.

The chain carries TRBV9 and TRBJ2-2, with 9 bases aligning to TRBD1. The ends lost 0 bases at V and 4 bases at J; junction bases unmatched: 7. Germline-derived CDR1 and CDR2 are SGDLS and YYNGEE. This CDR3 spans 17 amino acids. CDR3 sequence: CASSVVRTGAFTGELFF. The CDR3 DNA is TGTGCCAGCAGCGTAGTGAGGACAGGGGCCTTCACCGGGGAGCTGTTTTTT.

This clonotype has only a few counts. V gene TRBV9 combines with J gene TRBJ2-6; D gene ambiguous. CDR1 and CDR2 (germline): SGDLS, YYNGEE. The CDR3 is 15 residues long. Trimming stripped 0 bases from V and 4 bases from J, with 8 bases between. CDR3 sequence (DNA): TGTGCCAGCAGCGTAGACCGGTACGGGGCCAACGTCCTGACTTTC. Protein sequence: CASSVDRYGANVLTF.

A remark on this clonotype: At one of its ends the junction is not consistent with the germline gene, which may arise from a read error. V usage is TRBV9 and J usage is TRBJ2-7, with 7 positions matching TRBD2. This CDR3 has 14 residues. The germline V gene has CDR1 SGDLS and CDR2 YYNGEE. CDR3 in amino acids: CANSVAGGAYEQYF. The CDR3 DNA reads TGTGCCAACAGCGTAGCGGGTGGTGCCTACGAGCAGTACTTC.

This clonotype has a handful of counts. This chain links TRBV9 with TRBJ1-6; no firm D call. The CDR3 covers 15 residues. Trimming shortened V by 3 bases and J by 10 bases, and 17 bases separated the two germline ends. Looked up from germline, CDR1 is SGDLS and CDR2 is YYNGEE. CDR3 sequence: CASSAPRSGGSPLHF. CDR3 nucleotide sequence: TGTGCCAGCAGCGCCCCCCGGTCGGGAGGCTCACCCCTCCACTTT. Filled out from reference TRBV9 and TRBJ1-6, the complete variable domain reads DSGVTQTPKHLITATGQRVTLRCSPRSGDLSVYWYQQSLDQGLQFLIQYYNGEERAKGNILERFSAQQFPDLHSELNLSSLELGDSALYFCASSAPRSGGSPLHFGNGTRLTVT.

This clonotype is categorized as medium-sized (0.01 to 0.1%). The chain joins TRBV9 to TRBJ1-2, with a possible D match to TRBD1 (5 bases). CDR3 length: 15 amino acids. The V end lost 0 bases, the J end lost 3 bases, and 12 bases lay between the germline ends. CDR1 and CDR2 from the germline V gene are SGDLS and YYNGEE. CDR3 nucleotide sequence: TGTGCCAGCAGCGTAGGACAGACGTCGCACTATGGCTACACCTTC. Encoded protein: CASSVGQTSHYGYTF.

This clonotype has a count of ten or more. The V and J genes are TRBV9 and TRBJ1-2; D may be TRBD1 (6 bases). Germline lookup yields CDR1 SGDLS and CDR2 YYNGEE. Trimming took off 3 bases at V and 4 bases at J, with 13 bases between the two ends. CDR3 length equals 14 residues. CDR3 nucleotides: TGTGCCAGCAGCGAGGGGGACGGTACCTATGGCTACACCTTC. This translates into CASSEGDGTYGYTF.

This clonotype was seen ten or more times. The chain carries TRBV9 and TRBJ2-5, with 7 bases identical to TRBD1. This CDR3 is built from 15 residues. Trimming removed 2 bases from V and 5 bases from J; junction bases left unmatched: 9. The germline gives CDR1 SGDLS, CDR2 YYNGEE. In DNA form, the CDR3 reads TGTGCCAGCAGCGTCGGAACAGGGGCCGAGGAGACCCAGTACTTC. Translating gives CASSVGTGAEETQYF.

This clonotype was counted ten times or more. This chain connects TRBV9 to TRBJ1-1; a weak D match, TRBD1 (5 bases). The CDR3 consists of 17 residues. Germline V gene lookup returns CDR1 SGDLS and CDR2 YYNGEE. The ends were cut back, 3 bases at V and 1 base at J, with 19 bases in the middle. The CDR3 spells CASSAPPSRGGNTEAFF. CDR3 DNA: TGTGCCAGCAGCGCACCTCCCTCGAGGGGAGGGAACACTGAAGCTTTCTTT.